The 15 T cell receptor beta chains in this list originate from one sample, sequenced in a study of blood T cell repertoires in COVID-19. Profiling relied on immunoSEQ multiplex PCR, and the TCRdb table lists in-frame clones only, not all of them. Of 130,000 to 150,000 clones detected, around 80% appear once; the ten largest clones hold around 1.8%. What was sequenced was peripheral blood. The receptors shown here come from a woman aged 55-75 years with acute or convalescent COVID-19.

The chain links TRBV27 to TRBJ2-3; 9 positions match TRBD1. The CDR3 length is 15 residues. Germline values: CDR1 MNHEY, CDR2 SMNVEV (reference sequence). The V gene end was trimmed by 2 bases and the J gene end by 4 bases; junction bases not matched to a gene: 4. CDR3 DNA sequence: TGTGCCAGCAGTTTAGTACGGACAGGGGCAGATACGCAGTATTTT. This gives the protein CASSLVRTGADTQYF.

This clone was recorded once. This chain links TRBV7-2 with TRBJ1-3; D remains unclear. This CDR3 region has 17 residues. V was pared by 1 base and J by 0 bases, with 13 bases between. Germline V gene sequence: CDR1 SGHTA, CDR2 FQGNSA. CDR3 amino acids: CASSLETWQSSGNTIYF. The CDR3 nucleotides read TGTGCCAGCAGCTTAGAAACGTGGCAAAGCTCTGGAAACACCATATATTTT.

The chain recombines TRBV2 with TRBJ1-1; D uncertain. The CDR3 totals 16 residues. Germline V CDR1 and CDR2: SNHLY, FYNNEI. The ends were cut back, 1 base at V and 3 bases at J, with 15 bases in the middle. In nucleotides, the CDR3 is TGTGCCAGCAGTGAAGAGGAGTATTCCGTGGACACTGAAGCTTTCTTT. Translation: CASSEEEYSVDTEAFF.

This chain joins TRBV2 and TRBJ1-2, with D hard to call. The CDR3 is 15 residues long. Germline CDR1 is SNHLY and CDR2 is FYNNEI. Trimming took off 6 bases at V and 4 bases at J, with 18 bases between the two ends. CDR3 residues: CASSEGSSPIYGYTF. As DNA, the CDR3 is TGTGCCAGCAGCGAGGGCTCGAGTCCGATCTATGGCTACACCTTC.

This clone was detected a few times. The rearrangement joins TRBV19 to TRBJ2-3, with 8 bases that match TRBD2. The V and J ends lost 6 bases and 1 base, in that order; junction bases with no gene match: 3. The CDR3 runs to 14 residues. CDR1 and CDR2 from the germline V gene are LNHDA and SQIVND (reference sequence). CDR3 residues: CASRTSVGTDTQYF. The CDR3 region has the DNA TGTGCCAGTAGGACTAGCGTAGGCACAGATACGCAGTATTTT.

DNA for the CDR3: TGCGCCAGCAGCTTGGAGCCAGGTTATGAAGCTTTCTTT. Its translation is CASSLEPGYEAFF. The chain combines TRBV5-1 with TRBJ1-1; D is undetermined. Per germline, CDR1 SGHRS and CDR2 YFSETQ. The V and J ends lost 0 bases and 7 bases respectively, with 10 bases between them. The CDR3 runs to 13 residues.

V gene TRBV25-1 combines with J gene TRBJ1-1; a possible D gene is TRBD1 (6 bases). V lost 2 bases and J 4 bases, leaving 17 bases between the germline ends. The CDR3 is 16 residues long. Germline lookup yields CDR1 MGHDK and CDR2 SYGVNS. Written as DNA, the CDR3 is TGTGCCAGCAGTGAAAAGAGAACAGGGAGGGCCACTGAAGCTTTCTTT. This encodes CASSEKRTGRATEAFF.

V usage is TRBV5-6 and J usage is TRBJ2-7, with D uncertain. The V gene lost 3 bases and the J gene lost 2 bases, with 6 bases spanning the gap. Germline V lookup: CDR1 SGHDT, CDR2 YYEEEE. This CDR3 comprises 12 residues. CDR3 nucleotide sequence: TGTGCCAGCAGCTACAATACCTACGAGCAGTACTTC. It translates to CASSYNTYEQYF.

J is TRBJ2-7 and V is TRBV27, with 7 bases that match TRBD1. CDR3 length: 14 amino acids. Germline loops: CDR1 MNHEY, CDR2 SMNVEV (reference sequence). Trimming took 6 bases from V and 2 from J; bases not matched to a gene: 7. The CDR3 bases are TGTGCCAGCAGCTTCAGTGGGACAGCCTACGAGCAGTACTTC. Translation gives CASSFSGTAYEQYF.

The rearrangement links TRBV7-9 to TRBJ2-1; 9 bases are shared with TRBD1. V was clipped by 5 bases and J by 5 bases; unmatched bases: 10. The CDR3 consists of 16 residues. Per germline, CDR1 SEHNR and CDR2 FQNEAQ (reference sequence). The CDR3 nucleotides read TGTGCCAGCAGCGTACCACCGGGACAGGGTCACAATGAGCAGTTCTTC. Translated, it gives CASSVPPGQGHNEQFF.

The chain has TRBV29-1 and TRBJ1-1; D uncertain. V was trimmed by 4 bases and J by 1 base, leaving 16 bases between them. CDR1 is SQVTM, CDR2 ANQGSEA, per germline. The CDR3 consists of 15 residues. This chain's CDR3 is CSVGPPTRRNTEAFF. The DNA for the CDR3 is TGCAGCGTTGGCCCCCCAACTAGGAGGAACACTGAAGCTTTCTTT.

This sequence joins TRBV29-1 and TRBJ1-4; 7 bases fit TRBD1. The CDR3 is made up of 13 amino acids. From germline, CDR1 is SQVTM and CDR2 ANQGSEA. Unmatched junction bases numbered 2, after V lost 7 bases and J lost 0 bases. The CDR3 nucleotides read TGCAGCGCCGGGACAGCAACTAATGAAAAACTGTTTTTT. This translates into CSAGTATNEKLFF. The full variable domain, completed using reference TRBV29-1 and TRBJ1-4, is SAVISQKPSRDICQRGTSLTIQCQVDSQVTMMFWYRQQPGQSLTLIATANQGSEATYESGFVIDKFPISRPNLTFSTLTVSNMSPEDSSIYLCSAGTATNEKLFFGSGTQLSVL.

As regards this clone: This same CDR3 is encoded by further DNA sequences in the sample. The gene calls are TRBV5-1 and TRBJ2-7; no clear D gene. Trimming shortened V by 3 bases and J by 0 bases, and 4 bases separated the two germline ends. The CDR3 has 12 residues. The germline V gene has CDR1 SGHRS and CDR2 YFSETQ. The CDR3 DNA is TGCGCCAGCAGCTCGAGCTCCTACGAGCAGTACTTC. It encodes CASSSSSYEQYF.

The gene calls are TRBV29-1 and TRBJ2-6; 9 nucleotides align to TRBD1. This CDR3 comprises 17 residues. Germline V lookup: CDR1 SQVTM, CDR2 ANQGSEA. Losses at the gene ends were 6 bases for V and 0 bases for J; bases not matched to a gene: 9. The CDR3 DNA reads as TGCAGCGTATGGGACAGGGATGTTAGCTCTGGGGCCAACGTCCTGACTTTC. Amino acids: CSVWDRDVSSGANVLTF.

The genes are TRBV27 and TRBJ1-5; TRBD1 aligns across 9 bases. V gave up 4 bases and J gave up 3 bases; unmatched junction bases: 4. CDR3 size: 15 residues. The V gene's germline CDR1 is MNHEY and CDR2 SMNVEV (reference sequence). The CDR3, as DNA: TGTGCCAGCAGTTCGACAGGGGGATTCAATCAGCCCCAGCATTTT. Protein product: CASSSTGGFNQPQHF.